Following are 16 T cell receptor beta chains from one sample sequenced in a study of T cell responses to AZD1222 COVID-19 vaccine (dated by TCRdb to the early 2020s). Receptor libraries were prepared by the immunoSEQ multiplex PCR assay. Not all clones reach the TCRdb copy of this immuneACCESS table, which keeps in-frame sequences only. Checked studies attribute under half of the gap to unresolved V genes and leave the rest unexplained. For this sample there are 140,000 to 150,000 clones; around nine tenths appear just once. 5.2% of the sample rests with the top ten. Explained via the paper, the time point label denotes: baseline before first vaccination. The material was peripheral blood, obtained on day 0 of AZD1222 vaccination. All receptors come from an adult in good health.

This chain connects TRBV15 to TRBJ2-1; possibly TRBD2 for D (6 bases). The V gene's germline CDR1 is LNHNV and CDR2 YYDKDF (reference sequence). The CDR3 consists of 15 residues. Trimming took off 1 base at V and 3 bases at J, with 10 bases between the two ends. This CDR3 is CATSRAGAVYNEQFF. CDR3 DNA: TGTGCCACCAGCAGAGCGGGAGCGGTCTACAATGAGCAGTTCTTC.

As regards this clone: The junction and the germline gene differ at one end; a read error may be behind it. The chain links TRBV7-7 to TRBJ1-4; unclear D gene. Germline CDR1 is SSHAT and CDR2 is FNYEAQ (reference sequence). The CDR3 is 15 amino acids. CDR3 sequence: CASSLNEWTNEKLFF. The DNA of the CDR3 is TGTGCTAGCAGCTTAAATGAGTGGACTAATGAAAAACTGTTTTTT.

The sample holds a few counts of this clone. The chain combines TRBV18 with TRBJ2-3; 7 positions match TRBD2. The CDR3 is made up of 16 amino acids. Germline-derived CDR1 and CDR2 are KGHSH and LQKENI. V lost 3 bases, J lost 6 bases, and 12 bases stayed unmatched. The CDR3 sequence: CASSPPGGGGFDTQYF. The DNA for the CDR3 is TGTGCCAGCTCACCCCCGGGAGGCGGGGGATTCGATACGCAGTATTTT.

This clone has just one count. The rearrangement links TRBV5-1 to TRBJ1-3; 7 bases map to TRBD1. V shed 1 base and J 4 bases; nucleotides not matched to a gene: 5. The CDR3 loop spans 15 amino acids. Germline CDR1 is SGHRS and CDR2 is YFSETQ. The CDR3 DNA reads TGCGCCAGCAGCTTGAGGGGGCTAGGGGGAAACACCATATATTTT. The encoded protein is CASSLRGLGGNTIYF.

This chain connects TRBV5-6 to TRBJ2-5, with 8 bases lining up with TRBD2. Germline V gene lookup returns CDR1 SGHDT and CDR2 YYEEEE. This CDR3 spans 15 amino acids. With V trimmed by 4 bases and J by 1 base, 6 bases remained unmatched. The DNA for the CDR3 is TGTGCCAGCAGCAGTCTCGGGGGGGCCCAAGAGACCCAGTACTTC. Its protein is CASSSLGGAQETQYF.

V and J are TRBV7-8 and TRBJ1-5; 10 nucleotides agree with TRBD1. Germline V lookup: CDR1 SGHVS, CDR2 FQNEAQ. J was trimmed by 7 bases and V by 1 base; bases with no gene match: 10. The CDR3 is made up of 17 amino acids. In DNA, the CDR3 is TGTGCCAGCAGCTTAGGGGTGACAGGGGGCGCTGGGCAGCCCCAGCATTTT. Translating it yields CASSLGVTGGAGQPQHF.

The J gene is TRBJ2-2, the V gene TRBV6-5; D may be TRBD2 (6 bases). The CDR3 is made up of 16 amino acids. Germline loops: CDR1 MNHEY, CDR2 SVGAGI. V dropped 0 bases and J dropped 10 bases, with 18 bases sitting between them. The CDR3 coding sequence is TGTGCCAGCAGTTACTCCGCAGCTGGGACTCCCCAGGAGCTGTTTTTT. This translates into CASSYSAAGTPQELFF.

This chain uses TRBV6-1 with TRBJ1-5; D may be TRBD1 (5 bases). The CDR3 is made up of 15 amino acids. The ends were cut back, 2 bases at V and 3 bases at J, with 11 bases in the middle. Germline V CDR1 and CDR2: MNHNS, SASEGT. CDR3 nucleotide sequence: TGTGCCAGCAGTGAAAAGGGGAAATACAATCAGCCCCAGCATTTT. This translates into CASSEKGKYNQPQHF.

V gene TRBV18 combines with J gene TRBJ1-2, with D maybe TRBD1 (5 bases). In germline, CDR1 is KGHSH, CDR2 LQKENI. The CDR3 covers 15 residues. V lost 2 bases and J 0 bases, leaving 10 bases between the germline ends. The CDR3: CASSPGGPSNYGYTF. CDR3 nucleotide sequence: TGTGCCAGCTCACCAGGGGGTCCGTCTAACTATGGCTACACCTTC. The variable domain in full, completed from reference TRBV18 and TRBJ1-2, reads NAGVMQNPRHLVRRRGQEARLRCSPMKGHSHVYWYRQLPEEGLKFMVYLQKENIIDESGMPKERFSAEFPKEGPSILRIQQVVRGDSAAYFCASSPGGPSNYGYTFGSGTRLTVV.

J is TRBJ1-2 and V is TRBV29-1; D is perhaps TRBD1 (5 bases). This CDR3 has 14 amino acids. Trimming pared 5 bases from V and 4 bases from J, leaving 17 bases between. CDR1 and CDR2 from the germline V gene are SQVTM and ANQGSEA. The DNA of the CDR3 is TGCAGCGTTCCCCGCCGGGACGGGGCCTATGGCTACACCTTC. Residues: CSVPRRDGAYGYTF.

The rearrangement links TRBV4-1 to TRBJ1-2; no clear D. This CDR3 spans 16 amino acids. Trimming removed 3 bases at V and 2 bases at J, with 16 bases between. From germline, CDR1 is MGHRA and CDR2 YSYEKL. The CDR3 sequence is CASSQFATTPNYGYTF. In DNA form, the CDR3 reads TGCGCCAGCAGCCAGTTTGCCACAACCCCAAACTATGGCTACACCTTC.

V gene TRBV14 combines with J gene TRBJ1-2, with 7 bases lining up with TRBD1. Unmatched junction bases numbered 16, after V lost 4 bases and J lost 5 bases. The germline V gene has CDR1 SGHDN and CDR2 FVKESK. The length of the CDR3 is 17 residues. The CDR3 region is CASSRTGQPTDPYGYTF. The CDR3 region has the DNA TGTGCCAGCAGCCGGACGGGACAGCCAACCGACCCATATGGCTACACCTTC. The full variable domain, completed using reference TRBV14 and TRBJ1-2, is EAGVTQFPSHSVIEKGQTVTLRCDPISGHDNLYWYRRVMGKEIKFLLHFVKESKQDESGMPNNRFLAERTGGTYSTLKVQPAELEDSGVYFCASSRTGQPTDPYGYTFGSGTRLTVV.

The rearrangement uses TRBV29-1 and TRBJ2-4; a weak D match, TRBD2 (5 bases). The ends were cut back, 4 bases at V and 7 bases at J, with 20 bases in the middle. The germline gives CDR1 SQVTM, CDR2 ANQGSEA. This CDR3 is 15 amino acids long. For the CDR3, the DNA is TGCAGCGTTGTGAGGGATGCCCCAAATCGGAACATTCAGTACTTC. This codes for CSVVRDAPNRNIQYF.

This clone was detected a few times. V gene TRBV10-3 combines with J gene TRBJ1-2; D remains unclear. V was shortened by 4 bases and J by 4 bases, with 7 bases between the two germline ends. This CDR3 is 12 amino acids long. The germline V gene has CDR1 ENHRY and CDR2 SYGVKD. CDR3 coding DNA: TGTGCCATCAGTGGTACAAGCTATGGCTACACCTTC. The encoded protein is CAISGTSYGYTF.

This chain joins TRBV5-1 and TRBJ1-2; D unresolved. The CDR3 covers 13 residues. CDR1 SGHRS and CDR2 YFSETQ come from the germline V gene. Trimming removed 5 bases from V and 9 bases from J, with 17 bases in between. The CDR3 here is CASRRTDEISYTF. The CDR3 DNA is TGCGCCAGCAGGAGGACGGACGAGATAAGCTACACCTTC.

CDR3 nucleotide sequence: TGTGCCAGCAGCCAAGAGCACTTACCCTACGAGCAGTACTTC. It is translated as CASSQEHLPYEQYF. The rearrangement links TRBV3-1 (or the pseudogene TRBV3-2) to TRBJ2-7; D not resolved. CDR3 length: 14 residues. V was pared by 0 bases and J by 2 bases, with 8 bases between. CDR1 and CDR2 (germline): LGHDT, YNNKEL (reference sequence).